Sequencing of this T cell receptor beta chain was carried out in a study of intratumoral heterogeneity in liver cancer. After removal of 3 bases from V and 3 bases from J, the junction contained 7 bases not matched to a gene. The CDR3 totals 15 residues. CDR1 and CDR2 from the germline V gene are MDHEN and SYDVKM. The table came from immunoSEQ multiplex PCR; TCRdb's copy has only in-frame clones and leaves some out. The sample contains about 6,200 clones, approximately 70% of which appear only once. Multiple geographically separated regions of the hepatocellular carcinoma nodule were sampled separately. Sampled areas showed no macroscopic evidence of necrosis or hemorrhage. This clone is deemed hyperexpanded.

This TCR derives from a woman aged 70-85 years with hepatocellular carcinoma. The sequences come from tumor tissue, collected before any cancer treatment. V usage is TRBV28 and J usage is TRBJ2-7, with 8 positions matching TRBD2. The CDR3 region has the DNA TGTGCCAGCAGTTTCCGGCTAGCGGGCGTCTACGAGCAGTACTTC. It translates to CASSFRLAGVYEQYF.